A single sample is the source of the 30 T cell receptor beta chains below, sequenced in a study of shared clonotypes between healthy human individuals. Clones were sequenced by immunoSEQ multiplex PCR, and TCRdb holds only the in-frame ones, with some missing. The sample includes under 2,000,000 clones, roughly 94% of them seen just once. CD8 cells classed as naive were CD45RO-negative and positively selected for CCR7, excluding terminally differentiated effector memory CD45RA+ cells. Sequenced input: naive CD8+ T cells sorted from blood. The receptors were sampled from a man between 18 and 35 years old in good health.

This sequence joins TRBV4-1 and TRBJ2-7; 7 nucleotides align to TRBD2. The CDR3 has 15 residues. V was pared by 0 bases and J by 2 bases, with 4 bases of the junction left unmatched. The V gene's germline CDR1 is MGHRA and CDR2 YSYEKL. CDR3 bases: TGCGCCAGCAGCCAAGAGTCTAGCGGCACCTACGAGCAGTACTTC. As protein: CASSQESSGTYEQYF.

The chain employs TRBV25-1 and TRBJ2-2, with D unclear. This CDR3 has 12 residues. Germline values: CDR1 MGHDK, CDR2 SYGVNS. The V end was cut by 3 bases, the J end by 10 bases, with 9 bases between. The CDR3: CASSDRFEELFF. The CDR3 DNA reads TGTGCCAGCAGTGATCGGTTCGAGGAGCTGTTTTTT.

The chain combines TRBV2 with TRBJ2-5; D remains ambiguous. V gave up 2 bases and J gave up 4 bases, with 11 bases separating them. This CDR3 contains 14 residues. Per the germline V gene, CDR1 is SNHLY and CDR2 is FYNNEI. DNA of the CDR3: TGTGCCAGCAGTGAAACCCCGGTTGGAGAGACCCAGTACTTC. Its translation is CASSETPVGETQYF.

The CDR3: CASSSPFGTTNTGELFF. In DNA, the CDR3 is TGTGCCAGCAGCTCGCCCTTTGGGACAACGAACACCGGGGAGCTGTTTTTT. The V call is TRBV7-9, the J call TRBJ2-2, with D possibly TRBD1 on 6 matching bases. This CDR3 has 17 residues. The germline CDR1 and CDR2 sequences are SEHNR and FQNEAQ (reference sequence). V lost 4 bases to trimming and J lost 0 bases, with 15 bases between them.

The rearrangement links TRBV4-3 to TRBJ2-7; TRBD1 agrees at 9 bases. Germline values: CDR1 LGHNA, CDR2 YSLEER. J lost 1 base, V lost 0 bases, and 10 bases had no gene match. The CDR3 totals 18 residues. CDR3 sequence reads: CASSQDGGDRAPSYEQYF. As DNA, the CDR3 is TGCGCCAGCAGCCAAGATGGGGGGGACAGGGCCCCTTCCTACGAGCAGTACTTC.

Points on this clone: A junction boundary mismatches the germline segment, possibly from a read error. Other nucleotide sequences from this sample produce the same CDR3. This chain uses TRBV5-1 with TRBJ2-7, with D unclear. CDR3 length equals 13 residues. Germline V gene sequence: CDR1 SGHRS, CDR2 YFSETQ. The CDR3 DNA reads as TGCGCCAGCAGCTTGGTTCCCCCCTACGAGCAGTACTTT. This codes for CASSLVPPYEQYF.

The chain is built from TRBV6-1 and TRBJ1-2; unclear D gene. Germline values: CDR1 MNHNS, CDR2 SASEGT. Trimming stripped 3 bases from V and 3 bases from J, with 11 bases between. CDR3 length: 14 residues. The DNA for the CDR3 is TGTGCCAGCAGTGAGTGGGGTCCGGACTATGGCTACACCTTC. Translated: CASSEWGPDYGYTF.

This chain connects TRBV5-4 to TRBJ2-1, with no clear D. CDR1 is SGHNT and CDR2 is YYREEE in the germline V gene (reference sequence). CDR3 length equals 13 residues. V was clipped by 0 bases and J by 5 bases, with 6 bases between them. The CDR3 bases are TGTGCCAGCAGCTTGGGGCAGCACAATGAGCAGTTCTTC. Translation gives CASSLGQHNEQFF.

The V gene is TRBV5-6, the J gene TRBJ2-2; the D gene is possibly TRBD1 (6 bases). The CDR3 spans 14 residues. Germline loops: CDR1 SGHDT, CDR2 YYEEEE. V lost 5 bases, J lost 4 bases, and 12 bases lay in between. CDR3 bases: TGTGCCAGCAGACTACAGGGAGCCACCGGGGAGCTGTTTTTT. It specifies CASRLQGATGELFF.

This CDR3 reads CASSVVTANEKLFF. CDR3 sequence (DNA): TGCGCCAGCAGCGTCGTCACAGCAAATGAAAAACTGTTTTTT. This chain links TRBV5-1 with TRBJ1-4; D unclear. The CDR3 has 14 residues. The V end lost 4 bases, the J end lost 5 bases, and 12 bases lay between the germline ends. Germline assignment: CDR1 SGHRS and CDR2 YFSETQ.

This chain uses TRBV5-1 with TRBJ2-7, with D maybe TRBD2 (5 bases). The ends were cut back, 4 bases at V and 4 bases at J, with 15 bases in the middle. Germline V CDR1 and CDR2: SGHRS, YFSETQ. This CDR3 is built from 14 residues. The CDR3 loop is CASSPLLTGYEQYF. CDR3 DNA sequence: TGCGCCAGCAGCCCGTTACTGACGGGGTACGAGCAGTACTTC.

V gene TRBV7-9 combines with J gene TRBJ2-7; D unclear. Germline V lookup: CDR1 SEHNR, CDR2 FQNEAQ (reference sequence). Trimming cost V 2 bases and J 3 bases, with 5 bases left between them. There are 12 residues in the CDR3. CDR3 nucleotide sequence: TGTGCCAGCAGCTTAAACAACTACGAGCAGTACTTC. Translated, it gives CASSLNNYEQYF.

This rearrangement joins TRBV6-1 to TRBJ2-2; no clear D gene. Germline values: CDR1 MNHNS, CDR2 SASEGT. Trimming took off 6 bases at V and 6 bases at J, with 14 bases between the two ends. This CDR3 comprises 14 residues. The CDR3 DNA is TGTGCCAGCAGCTATCTTGGGGTGGCCGGGGAGCTGTTTTTT. The encoded protein is CASSYLGVAGELFF.

This chain joins TRBV2 and TRBJ2-1; tentative D call: TRBD2 (5 bases). Germline V gene sequence: CDR1 SNHLY, CDR2 FYNNEI. Trimming took 8 bases from V and 3 from J, leaving 11 bases between them. This CDR3 is 13 amino acids long. DNA for the CDR3: TGTGCCAGCCACCGGGAAGACTACAATGAGCAGTTCTTC. It specifies CASHREDYNEQFF.

The V gene is TRBV13, the J gene TRBJ2-7; TRBD1 or TRBD2 may be the D gene (5 bases each). Trimming took 5 bases from V and 6 from J, leaving 20 bases between them. In germline, CDR1 is PRHDT, CDR2 FYEKMQ (reference sequence). This CDR3 region has 15 residues. CDR3 residues: CASSHPGPTSLEQYF. In DNA form, the CDR3 reads TGTGCCAGCAGCCATCCGGGACCGACGTCCCTCGAGCAGTACTTC. The variable domain in full, completed from reference TRBV13 and TRBJ2-7, reads AAGVIQSPRHLIKEKRETATLKCYPIPRHDTVYWYQQGPGQDPQFLISFYEKMQSDKGSIPDRFSAQQFSDYHSELNMSSLELGDSALYFCASSHPGPTSLEQYFGPGTRLTVT.

Concerning this clone itself: Other DNA sequences from this sample encode an identical CDR3 as well. This chain uses TRBV5-1 with TRBJ2-7, with 8 bases fitting TRBD1. Germline-derived CDR1 and CDR2 are SGHRS and YFSETQ. The length of the CDR3 is 13 residues. V was clipped by 3 bases and J by 3 bases; unmatched bases: 2. DNA of the CDR3: TGCGCCAGCAGCTCCGGACAGGGCTACGAGCAGTACTTC. Residues: CASSSGQGYEQYF. The variable domain in full, with the rest retrieved from reference TRBV5-1 and TRBJ2-7, is KAGVTQTPRYLIKTRGQQVTLSCSPISGHRSVSWYQQTPGQGLQFLFEYFSETQRNKGNFPGRFSGRQFSNSRSEMNVSTLELGDSALYLCASSSGQGYEQYFGPGTRLTVT.

CDR3 in amino acids: CASSIGMGTEAFF. The CDR3 bases are TGTGCCAGTAGTATAGGGATGGGCACTGAAGCTTTCTTT. This rearrangement joins TRBV19 to TRBJ1-1; D remains unclear. The CDR3 loop spans 13 amino acids. CDR1 and CDR2 (germline): LNHDA, SQIVND (reference sequence). The V gene lost 1 base and the J gene lost 4 bases, with 7 bases spanning the gap.

This clone appeared once. The gene calls are TRBV13 and TRBJ2-6; 7 bases fit TRBD1. Germline lookup yields CDR1 PRHDT and CDR2 FYEKMQ (reference sequence). Germline trimming cut 0 bases from V and 2 bases from J; bases unmatched to any gene: 1. The CDR3 is 16 amino acids. The CDR3 DNA reads as TGTGCCAGCAGCTTAGGGACAGGGACTGGGGCCAACGTCCTGACTTTC. It yields the protein CASSLGTGTGANVLTF.

The chain has TRBV29-1 and TRBJ2-2, with D perhaps given as TRBD1 or TRBD2 (5 bases each). Per germline, CDR1 SQVTM and CDR2 ANQGSEA. V was pared by 3 bases and J by 1 base, with 9 bases between. CDR3 size: 14 residues. The CDR3 DNA reads TGCAGCGTTGAGGGACGGATGAACACCGGGGAGCTGTTTTTT. This translates into CSVEGRMNTGELFF.

The V and J genes are TRBV2 and TRBJ2-3; D possibly uses TRBD1 or TRBD2 (5 bases each). CDR1 is SNHLY and CDR2 is FYNNEI in the germline V gene. Trimming removed 0 bases from V and 4 bases from J, with 32 bases in between. This CDR3 has 22 residues. The CDR3 is CASSEAGGRKIRDQRSSDTQYF. For the CDR3, the DNA is TGTGCCAGCAGTGAAGCTGGGGGTCGCAAGATCCGGGACCAGCGGAGTTCAGATACGCAGTATTTT.

CDR3 nucleotide sequence: TGTGCCTGGAGTGTACTGGAGGGGAATGGCTACACCTTC. Translated, it gives CAWSVLEGNGYTF. The chain uses TRBV30 and TRBJ1-2, with TRBD1 as a possible D gene (5 bases). Trimming took off 0 bases at V and 6 bases at J, with 11 bases between the two ends. This CDR3 spans 13 amino acids. The germline gives CDR1 GTSNPN, CDR2 SVGIG (reference sequence). Full variable domain (remainder filled in from reference TRBV30 and TRBJ1-2): SQTIHQWPATLVQPVGSPLSLECTVEGTSNPNLYWYRQAAGRGLQLLFYSVGIGQISSEVPQNLSASRPQDRQFILSSKKLLLSDSGFYLCAWSVLEGNGYTFGSGTRLTVV.

The genes are TRBV4-1 and TRBJ2-7; 8 bases agree with TRBD1. From germline, CDR1 is MGHRA and CDR2 YSYEKL. V gave up 4 bases and J gave up 3 bases; unmatched junction bases: 5. CDR3 length: 14 residues. The CDR3 DNA reads TGCGCCAGCAGCCTTAGGGACAGGAACTACGAGCAGTACTTC. Translated, it gives CASSLRDRNYEQYF.

This CDR3 reads CASSLVGLLFEQYF. For the CDR3, the DNA is TGTGCCAGCAGCTTGGTGGGACTTCTTTTCGAGCAGTACTTC. The V call is TRBV5-5, the J call TRBJ2-7, with D possibly matching TRBD2 (6 bases). The CDR3 has 14 residues. The V gene's germline CDR1 is SGHKS and CDR2 YYEKEE (reference sequence). Between the trimmed V and J ends, which lost 0 bases and 6 bases, there was a span of 13 bases.

Here the CDR3 reads CASSDGQSYEQYF. The CDR3 nucleotides are TGTGCCAGCAGTGATGGACAGTCCTACGAGCAGTACTTC. The chain recombines TRBV2 with TRBJ2-7; maybe TRBD1 (6 bases). The germline V gene has CDR1 SNHLY and CDR2 FYNNEI. V dropped 3 bases and J dropped 1 base, with 7 bases sitting between them. The CDR3 has 13 residues. Combining the CDR3 with reference TRBV2 and TRBJ2-7 gives the whole variable domain EPEVTQTPSHQVTQMGQEVILRCVPISNHLYFYWYRQILGQKVEFLVSFYNNEISEKSEIFDDQFSVERPDGSNFTLKIRSTKLEDSAMYFCASSDGQSYEQYFGPGTRLTVT.

The chain links TRBV7-9 to TRBJ1-2; TRBD1 agrees at 8 bases. The trim removed 5 bases at V and 3 bases at J, leaving 2 bases unmatched. The CDR3 contains 13 residues. CDR1 is SEHNR, CDR2 FQNEAQ, per germline (reference sequence). The CDR3 sequence: CASSHRGDYGYTF. CDR3 sequence (DNA): TGTGCCAGCAGCCACAGGGGGGACTATGGCTACACCTTC.

The rearrangement links TRBV7-9 to TRBJ2-7; TRBD2 aligns across 9 bases. The CDR3 has 15 residues. Germline lookup yields CDR1 SEHNR and CDR2 FQNEAQ (reference sequence). V lost 3 bases to trimming and J lost 3 bases; unmatched junction nucleotides: 6. In nucleotides, the CDR3 is TGTGCCAGCAGCTTCCTGACTAGCGGCCACTACGAGCAGTACTTC. Translating gives CASSFLTSGHYEQYF.

The rearrangement links TRBV7-8 to TRBJ2-7; D call uncertain. Looked up from germline, CDR1 is SGHVS and CDR2 is FQNEAQ. The ends were cut back, 5 bases at V and 5 bases at J, with 16 bases in the middle. This CDR3 has 14 residues. The DNA of the CDR3 is TGTGCCAGCAGCGTGCTAGGTCCAGCAGACGAGCAGTACTTC. This gives the protein CASSVLGPADEQYF. The full variable domain, with the rest looked up from reference TRBV7-8 and TRBJ2-7, is GAGVSQSPRYKVAKRGQDVALRCDPISGHVSLFWYQQALGQGPEFLTYFQNEAQLDKSGLPSDRFFAERPEGSVSTLKIQRTQQEDSAVYLCASSVLGPADEQYFGPGTRLTVT.

The chain is built from TRBV4-2 and TRBJ2-3, with 7 bases fitting TRBD1. This CDR3 contains 15 residues. The trim removed 0 bases at V and 4 bases at J, leaving 4 bases unmatched. Germline CDR1 reads LGHNA; CDR2 reads YNFKEQ. In DNA form, the CDR3 reads TGTGCCAGCAGCCAAGAAGAAGGGGGCGCAGATACGCAGTATTTT. Translating it yields CASSQEEGGADTQYF.

This sequence joins TRBV6-1 and TRBJ2-7, with 8 positions matching TRBD1. The ends lost 3 bases at V and 3 bases at J; junction bases unmatched: 7. CDR1 and CDR2 from the germline V gene are MNHNS and SASEGT. CDR3 length: 15 amino acids. The CDR3 nucleotides are TGTGCCAGCAGTGAGGGACAGGAGACCTTCTACGAGCAGTACTTC. Protein: CASSEGQETFYEQYF.

This sequence joins TRBV19 and TRBJ2-3, with 9 bases identical to TRBD2. There are 18 residues in the CDR3. Trimming took 0 bases from V and 2 from J; bases not matched to a gene: 9. CDR1 is LNHDA and CDR2 is SQIVND in the germline V gene (reference sequence). The CDR3 region is CASSIDGDGGRDTDTQYF. In DNA form, the CDR3 reads TGTGCCAGTAGTATAGATGGGGACGGCGGGAGGGACACAGATACGCAGTATTTT.